This passage covers 15 T cell receptor beta chains from one sample sequenced in a study of regulatory T cells in long-lasting Graves disease (dated by TCRdb to 2020 to 2023). To prepare the library, multiplex PCR was applied. Sequencing relied on an Illumina HiSeq 4000. CDR3 regions were amplified by Arm-PCR with iRepertoire HTBI primers to construct TCR beta libraries. TCRdb reprocessed the public reads (quality trimming at Q25 with fastp, clone calling with MiXCR) and kept in-frame beta chains. Under each unique CDR3 protein, matching rows form one entry showing the most common genes and DNA. Here the sample has roughly 400,000 distinct CDR3 sequences; 21% occur a single time. The biggest ten clones account for 13% to 15% of the sample. Taken with the paper, the label for time point translates to: persistent/refractory GD, antithyroid drugs over 5 years with positive TRAb. For both TCR sequencing and RNA sequencing, RNA was extracted from PBMCs in TRIzol.

The input for sequencing was peripheral blood mononuclear cells (PBMCs), taken when the disease was refractory, from a patient treated with antithyroid drugs. The receptors were gathered from a female donor with Graves disease.

Points on this clonotype: A far larger clone differs by one base, so this is likely a read error. V usage is TRBV6-2 or TRBV6-3 and J usage is TRBJ2-2; the D gene is possibly TRBD2 (5 bases). CDR1 is MNHEY, CDR2 SVGEGT, per germline. This CDR3 has 16 amino acids. In DNA form, the CDR3 reads TGTGCCAGCAGTGACGCCGGACGAGTGAACACCGGGGAGCTGCTTTTT. Translated, it gives CASSDAGRVNTGELLF.

V is TRBV2 and J is TRBJ2-7, with 9 bases that match TRBD1. V lost 2 bases and J lost 4; bases outside the gene matches: 15. Germline V gene sequence: CDR1 SNHLY, CDR2 FYNNEI. The CDR3 consists of 18 residues. The CDR3 spells CASSELRDRARGTYEQYF. CDR3 bases: TGTGCCAGCAGTGAACTCCGGGACAGGGCGAGGGGAACGTACGAGCAGTACTTC.

The chain recombines TRBV4-1 with TRBJ2-7, with D possibly being TRBD2 (5 bases). Germline values: CDR1 MGHRA, CDR2 YSYEKL. The CDR3 length is 14 residues. The germline V and J ends were trimmed by 3 bases and 2 bases, with 11 bases remaining between them. This CDR3 is CASSHPGSPYEQYF. CDR3 DNA sequence: TGCGCCAGCAGCCATCCTGGGAGCCCCTACGAGCAGTACTTC.

This clonotype came up many times. V usage is TRBV28 and J usage is TRBJ2-5; D perhaps matches TRBD2 (6 bases). The CDR3 totals 12 residues. Germline V CDR1 and CDR2: MDHEN, SYDVKM. V was clipped by 7 bases and J by 5 bases, with 11 bases between them. Here the CDR3 DNA reads TGTGCCAGCACGGGAGTGGCGGAGACCCAGTACTTC. Its protein product is CASTGVAETQYF.

This clonotype was detected many times. The CDR3: CASSYTSSGYEQYF. CDR3 DNA: TGTGCCAGCAGTTACACGTCTAGCGGGTACGAGCAGTACTTC. The chain uses TRBV6-5 and TRBJ2-7, with 8 bases lining up with TRBD2. This CDR3 has 14 residues. The trim removed 2 bases at V and 4 bases at J, leaving 4 bases unmatched. Germline CDR1 is MNHEY and CDR2 is SVGAGI.

V gene TRBV19 combines with J gene TRBJ2-5, with a tentative D call TRBD2 (6 bases). The J call may be mistaken, given a closer DNA end match to TRBJ2-1. This CDR3 spans 11 amino acids. Per germline, CDR1 LNHDA and CDR2 SQIVND (reference sequence). CDR3 sequence: CASSITGDQFF. The CDR3 DNA reads as TGTGCCAGTAGTATTACGGGGGACCAGTTCTTC.

The genes are TRBV2 and TRBJ2-1; 7 nucleotides match TRBD2. This CDR3 spans 15 amino acids. J lost 4 bases, V lost 6 bases, and 9 bases had no gene match. The germline V gene has CDR1 SNHLY and CDR2 FYNNEI. Written as DNA, the CDR3 is TGTGCCAGCAGGGTCCCTAGCGGAACTTACAATGAGCAGTTCTTC. It is translated as CASRVPSGTYNEQFF.

Only a few counts were recorded for this clonotype. This rearrangement joins TRBV28 to TRBJ2-3; D remains ambiguous. V lost 8 bases and J lost 0, with 9 bases in between. The germline gives CDR1 MDHEN, CDR2 SYDVKM. The CDR3 has 13 residues. The CDR3 nucleotides are TGTGCCAGCCACCAGCAGAGCACAGATACGCAGTATTTT. Translation: CASHQQSTDTQYF.

The sample holds many counts of this clonotype. The rearrangement links TRBV2 to TRBJ1-2, with D maybe TRBD1 (5 bases). V dropped 6 bases and J dropped 6 bases, with 14 bases sitting between them. The CDR3 length is 13 residues. CDR1 is SNHLY, CDR2 FYNNEI, per germline. CDR3 sequence reads: CASSAGTRDGYTF. CDR3 bases: TGTGCCAGCAGCGCCGGGACCAGAGATGGCTACACCTTC.

There are many counts of this clonotype. The rearrangement links TRBV27 to TRBJ1-2; no firm D call. The CDR3 covers 15 residues. Germline V lookup: CDR1 MNHEY, CDR2 SMNVEV (reference sequence). The ends were cut back, 2 bases at V and 4 bases at J, with 14 bases in the middle. CDR3 sequence reads: CASSLTAVVGYGYTF. The CDR3 bases are TGTGCCAGCAGTTTAACAGCAGTGGTGGGCTATGGCTACACCTTC.

The CDR3 loop is CASSSSGTLYNEQFF. The DNA of the CDR3 is TGTGCCAGCAGCTCGAGCGGAACACTCTACAATGAGCAGTTCTTC. The chain has TRBV7-2 and TRBJ2-1; D is perhaps TRBD2 (5 bases). Germline assignment: CDR1 SGHTA and CDR2 FQGNSA. CDR3 length equals 15 residues. Between the trimmed V and J ends, which lost 4 bases and 3 bases, there was a span of 13 bases. The entire variable domain, with the rest obtained from reference TRBV7-2 and TRBJ2-1, is as follows: GAGVSQSPSNKVTEKGKDVELRCDPISGHTALYWYRQSLGQGLEFLIYFQGNSAPDKSGLPSDRFSAERTGGSVSTLTIQRTQQEDSAVYLCASSSSGTLYNEQFFGPGTRLTVL.

This clonotype showed up many times. The junction and the germline gene differ at one end; a read error may be behind it. V and J are TRBV12-3 or TRBV12-4 and TRBJ1-1; D uncertain. The CDR3 extends over 15 amino acids. The CDR3 reads CASSLSPELNPEAFF. The CDR3 nucleotides are TGTGCCAGCAGTTTATCCCCAGAGTTGAACCCTGAAGCTTTCTTT.

The rearrangement joins TRBV20-1 to TRBJ2-7; 10 bases agree with TRBD2. The CDR3 has 15 amino acids. CDR1 and CDR2 from the germline V gene are DFQATT and SNEGSKA (reference sequence). V dropped 1 base and J dropped 7; count of bases not matched to a gene: 10. CDR3 in amino acids: CSARVPAGGSGEQYF. The DNA of the CDR3 is TGCAGTGCTAGAGTCCCAGCGGGAGGGTCGGGGGAGCAGTACTTC.

The V call is TRBV3-1, the J call TRBJ2-1; no firm D call. Germline V gene sequence: CDR1 LGHDT, CDR2 YNNKEL (reference sequence). The CDR3 extends over 15 amino acids. The germline V and J ends were trimmed by 4 bases and 5 bases, with 15 bases remaining between them. Written as DNA, the CDR3 is TGTGCCAGCAGCCCCCCCTTAGGACCGGACAATGAGCAGTTCTTC. Translation gives CASSPPLGPDNEQFF.

V is TRBV7-9 and J is TRBJ2-5, with a possible D match to TRBD1 (6 bases). CDR3 size: 14 residues. V gave up 10 bases and J gave up 5 bases, with 20 bases separating them. Germline V lookup: CDR1 SEHNR, CDR2 FQNEAQ (reference sequence). Here the CDR3 reads CATGGTGMVETQYF. Here the CDR3 DNA reads TGTGCCACCGGCGGTACAGGGATGGTCGAGACCCAGTACTTC. Looking up the rest from reference TRBV7-9 and TRBJ2-5 gives the full variable domain: DTGVSQNPRHKITKRGQNVTFRCDPISEHNRLYWYRQTLGQGPEFLTYFQNEAQLEKSRLLSDRFSAERPKGSFSTLEIQRTEQGDSAMYLCATGGTGMVETQYFGPGTRLLVL.